This passage covers 22 T cell receptor beta chains from one sample sequenced in a study of blood T cells in healthy people across ages. The authors ran a second PCR of 7 to 11 cycles using a sample-barcoded 5' primer and a J-beta primer mix. A single record per CDR3 protein comes from TCRdb applying MiXCR to the 5' RACE reads. The sample lists some 730,000 distinct CDR3 sequences, 20% to 25% occurring once. The sample consisted of blood. The receptors shown here come from a man between 65 and 85 years old in good health.

This clonotype turned up a few times. The chain uses TRBV6-5 and TRBJ1-1; TRBD1 matches 7 bases. The junction had 11 bases not matched to a gene; V was cut back by 0 bases and J by 4 bases. Germline CDR1 MNHEY, CDR2 SVGAGI. The CDR3 is made up of 17 amino acids. CDR3 bases: TGTGCCAGCAGTTACTCGACGAGGGGGCCGTTAGGCACTGAAGCTTTCTTT. It is translated as CASSYSTRGPLGTEAFF.

This chain uses TRBV7-9 with TRBJ2-5; possibly TRBD1 or TRBD2 for D (7 bases each). Germline V gene lookup returns CDR1 SEHNR and CDR2 FQNEAQ (reference sequence). CDR3 length: 14 amino acids. Trimming cost V 4 bases and J 6 bases, with 15 bases left between them. CDR3 in amino acids: CASSSSGGQKTQYF. As DNA, the CDR3 is TGTGCCAGCAGCTCGTCGGGGGGACAGAAGACCCAGTACTTC.

This clonotype appeared a few times. This sequence may be a read error, since a much larger clone differs from it by one base. The V call is TRBV5-1, the J call TRBJ1-2; 9 bases are shared with TRBD1. This CDR3 has 14 residues. CDR1 SGHRS and CDR2 YFSETQ come from the germline V gene. CDR3 protein: CASSPDRGNYGYAF. The CDR3 DNA reads as TGCGCCAGCAGCCCCGACAGGGGGAACTATGGCTACGCCTTC.

This clonotype was detected only once. V gene TRBV29-1 combines with J gene TRBJ2-1; tentative D call: TRBD2 (5 bases). This CDR3 has 14 residues. V was shortened by 2 bases and J by 2 bases, with 10 bases between the two germline ends. Germline V lookup: CDR1 SQVTM, CDR2 ANQGSEA. The CDR3 DNA is TGCAGCGTTGAAACGGACGGGGCCTACAATGAGCAGTTCTTC. Translating it yields CSVETDGAYNEQFF.

The chain uses TRBV7-9 and TRBJ2-5; 8 nucleotides line up with TRBD2. The tail of the sequence fits TRBJ2-7 better, so the J call may be wrong. The CDR3 is made up of 16 amino acids. Looked up from germline, CDR1 is SEHNR and CDR2 is FQNEAQ (reference sequence). The CDR3: CASSYPGGVNNYEQYF. The CDR3, as DNA: TGTGCCAGCAGCTATCCGGGGGGGGTCAACAACTACGAGCAGTACTTC.

The chain employs TRBV5-1 and TRBJ2-1; D possibly uses TRBD1 or TRBD2 (5 bases each). The germline V and J ends were trimmed by 6 bases and 3 bases, with 10 bases remaining between them. Germline V gives CDR1 SGHRS, CDR2 YFSETQ. There are 13 residues in the CDR3. The CDR3 loop is CASKGRDYNEQFF. CDR3 coding DNA: TGCGCCAGCAAGGGACGGGACTACAATGAGCAGTTCTTC.

This rearrangement joins TRBV18 to TRBJ1-4, with 8 bases aligning to TRBD1. This CDR3 has 15 residues. Germline values: CDR1 KGHSH, CDR2 LQKENI. The V and J ends lost 0 bases and 6 bases, in that order; junction bases with no gene match: 3. CDR3 DNA: TGTGCCAGCTCACCACCGAAGACAGGGGATGAAAAACTGTTTTTT. The encoded protein is CASSPPKTGDEKLFF. Filled out from reference TRBV18 and TRBJ1-4, the complete variable domain reads NAGVMQNPRHLVRRRGQEARLRCSPMKGHSHVYWYRQLPEEGLKFMVYLQKENIIDESGMPKERFSAEFPKEGPSILRIQQVVRGDSAAYFCASSPPKTGDEKLFFGSGTQLSVL.

The rearrangement joins TRBV24-1 to TRBJ2-7; the D gene is possibly TRBD1 (6 bases). This CDR3 has 14 residues. Germline V gene sequence: CDR1 KGHDR, CDR2 SFDVKD. V shed 5 bases and J shed 3 bases, with 13 bases lying between them. This CDR3 is CATSGTEGRYEQYV. For the CDR3, the DNA is TGTGCCACCAGTGGGACAGAGGGCCGCTACGAGCAGTACGTC.

To note about this clonotype: At one of its ends the junction is not consistent with the germline gene, which may arise from a read error. The chain recombines TRBV27 with TRBJ2-7; 7 positions match TRBD1. Germline V gene data show CDR1 as MNHEY and CDR2 as SMNVEV (reference sequence). This CDR3 spans 16 amino acids. In nucleotides, the CDR3 is TGTGTCAGCAGTTTATTGCCCGAGACAGGGTGGAACGAGCAGTACTTC. Its protein product is CVSSLLPETGWNEQYF.

This clonotype was observed a few times. The chain combines TRBV6-1 with TRBJ1-5, with no clear D. Trimming took off 8 bases at V and 0 bases at J, with 14 bases between the two ends. Germline CDR1 MNHNS, CDR2 SASEGT. This CDR3 has 15 amino acids. CDR3 in amino acids: CASGSGANSNQPQHF. CDR3 in DNA: TGTGCCAGCGGGTCAGGAGCTAATAGCAATCAGCCCCAGCATTTT.

The CDR3 here is CASSAGRERSTDTQYF. The CDR3 nucleotides are TGTGCCAGTTCGGCCGGTCGGGAGCGGAGCACAGATACGCAGTATTTT. The chain recombines TRBV6-1 with TRBJ2-3; D perhaps matches TRBD2 (6 bases). The V and J ends lost 9 bases and 0 bases respectively, with 19 bases between them. CDR1 is MNHNS, CDR2 SASEGT, per germline. There are 16 residues in the CDR3.

V is TRBV11-2 and J is TRBJ2-6, with D possibly called TRBD1 or TRBD2 (6 bases each). This CDR3 comprises 17 residues. V shed 6 bases and J shed 3 bases, with 18 bases lying between them. Germline V gene data show CDR1 as SGHAT and CDR2 as FQNNGV. CDR3 in amino acids: CASSLRGALVGANVLTF. The CDR3 DNA is TGTGCCAGCAGTCTAAGGGGGGCGCTGGTTGGGGCCAACGTCCTGACTTTC. The full variable domain, completed using reference TRBV11-2 and TRBJ2-6, is EAGVAQSPRYKIIEKRQSVAFWCNPISGHATLYWYQQILGQGPKLLIQFQNNGVVDDSQLPKDRFSAERLKGVDSTLKIQPAKLEDSAVYLCASSLRGALVGANVLTFGAGSRLTVL.

This clonotype came up a few times. One end of the junction is discordant with germline, which a read error may explain. The chain combines TRBV11-2 with TRBJ2-5; 8 bases match TRBD1. The CDR3 runs to 13 residues. Germline CDR1 reads SGHAT; CDR2 reads FQNNGV. This CDR3 is CASTLPGGNEQCF. The DNA of the CDR3 is TGTGCCAGCACCCTCCCAGGGGGCAATGAGCAGTGCTTC.

In its sample, this clonotype was seen once. At one of its ends the junction is not consistent with the germline gene, which may arise from a read error. V and J are TRBV13 and TRBJ1-6; 7 bases line up with TRBD1. From germline, CDR1 is PRHDT and CDR2 FYEKMQ (reference sequence). The CDR3 spans 16 residues. CDR3 loop: CASSFGGGTVNSSLHF. CDR3 sequence (DNA): TGTGCCAGCAGCTTTGGTGGCGGGACAGTTAATTCATCCCTCCACTTT.

This sequence joins TRBV6-6 and TRBJ2-2; 10 positions match TRBD2. The CDR3 contains 16 residues. V gave up 2 bases and J gave up 7 bases; unmatched junction bases: 7. Germline lookup yields CDR1 MNHNY and CDR2 SVGAGI (reference sequence). The CDR3 DNA follows: TGTGCCAGCAGTTACAAACTAGCGGGGAAAGACGGGGAGCTGTTTTTT. Amino acid sequence: CASSYKLAGKDGELFF.

This clonotype was recorded a few times. The J gene is TRBJ1-2, the V gene TRBV5-1; no definite D call. The CDR3 runs 12 residues. Trimming removed 0 bases from V and 8 bases from J, with 8 bases in between. CDR1 is SGHRS and CDR2 is YFSETQ in the germline V gene. For the CDR3, the DNA is TGCGCCAGCAGCTTGGACACCCTAGGCTACACCTTC. This codes for CASSLDTLGYTF.

The CDR3, as DNA: TGTGCCAGCTCACCACCGAGGGGTGGACAGTTCTTC. It encodes CASSPPRGGQFF. The chain combines TRBV18 with TRBJ2-5, with D perhaps matching TRBD1 or TRBD2 (5 bases each). The end of the DNA aligns better with TRBJ2-1, so the J call may be wrong. The CDR3 has 12 amino acids. Germline V gene lookup returns CDR1 KGHSH and CDR2 LQKENI.

The gene calls are TRBV7-8 and TRBJ1-1; D unclear. The CDR3 covers 14 residues. The germline gives CDR1 SGHVS, CDR2 FQNEAQ. Trimming cost V 0 bases and J 1 base, with 6 bases left between them. CDR3 nucleotide sequence: TGTGCCAGCAGCTTAGCTAAACAGAACACTGAAGCTTTCTTT. Amino acid sequence: CASSLAKQNTEAFF.

The chain carries TRBV6-2 or TRBV6-3 and TRBJ2-5, with D perhaps given as TRBD1 or TRBD2 (6 bases each). In germline, CDR1 is MNHEY, CDR2 SVGEGT. Trimming shortened V by 2 bases and J by 0 bases, and 10 bases separated the two germline ends. The CDR3 has 15 residues. The CDR3 here is CASSYEGGNQETQYF. CDR3 sequence (DNA): TGTGCCAGCAGTTACGAAGGGGGGAACCAAGAGACCCAGTACTTC.

This clonotype was counted at least ten times. The chain is built from TRBV29-1 and TRBJ1-2; TRBD1 matches at 9 bases. The length of the CDR3 is 13 residues. Per germline, CDR1 SQVTM and CDR2 ANQGSEA. Trimming cost V 6 bases and J 4 bases; bases outside gene matches: 6. The CDR3 coding sequence is TGCAGCGTACCGGGACAGGGCATCTATGGCTACACCTTC. This gives the protein CSVPGQGIYGYTF.

The chain links TRBV12-3 or TRBV12-4 to TRBJ1-1; D unresolved. Trimming pared 6 bases from V and 10 bases from J, leaving 15 bases between. The CDR3 loop spans 12 amino acids. The CDR3 DNA follows: TGTGCCAGCAGCACGGACGGCCCGCGAGCTTTCTTT. It translates to CASSTDGPRAFF.

The table lists this clonotype with a few counts. The rearrangement uses TRBV5-1 and TRBJ2-5; 7 positions agree with TRBD2. The end of the DNA is better explained by TRBJ2-7, so the J call may be wrong. The germline gives CDR1 SGHRS, CDR2 YFSETQ. CDR3 size: 14 residues. Written as DNA, the CDR3 is TGCGCCAGCCACAGCGGGACGACCTCCTACGAGCAGTACTTC. It specifies CASHSGTTSYEQYF.